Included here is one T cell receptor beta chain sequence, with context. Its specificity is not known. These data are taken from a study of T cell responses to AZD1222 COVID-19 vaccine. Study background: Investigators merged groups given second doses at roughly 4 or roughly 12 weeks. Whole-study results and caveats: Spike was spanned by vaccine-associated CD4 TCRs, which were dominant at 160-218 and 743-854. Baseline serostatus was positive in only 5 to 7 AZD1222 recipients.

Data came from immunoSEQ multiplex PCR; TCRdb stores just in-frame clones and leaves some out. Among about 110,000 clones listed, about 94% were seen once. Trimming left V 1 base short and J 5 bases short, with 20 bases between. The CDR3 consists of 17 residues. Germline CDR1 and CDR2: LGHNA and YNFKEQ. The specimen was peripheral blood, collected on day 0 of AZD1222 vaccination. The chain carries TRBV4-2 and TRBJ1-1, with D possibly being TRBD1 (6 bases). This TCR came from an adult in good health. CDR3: CASSQVVGHPTGTEAFF. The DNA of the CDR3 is TGTGCCAGCAGCCAAGTTGTGGGACACCCAACGGGAACTGAAGCTTTCTTT.